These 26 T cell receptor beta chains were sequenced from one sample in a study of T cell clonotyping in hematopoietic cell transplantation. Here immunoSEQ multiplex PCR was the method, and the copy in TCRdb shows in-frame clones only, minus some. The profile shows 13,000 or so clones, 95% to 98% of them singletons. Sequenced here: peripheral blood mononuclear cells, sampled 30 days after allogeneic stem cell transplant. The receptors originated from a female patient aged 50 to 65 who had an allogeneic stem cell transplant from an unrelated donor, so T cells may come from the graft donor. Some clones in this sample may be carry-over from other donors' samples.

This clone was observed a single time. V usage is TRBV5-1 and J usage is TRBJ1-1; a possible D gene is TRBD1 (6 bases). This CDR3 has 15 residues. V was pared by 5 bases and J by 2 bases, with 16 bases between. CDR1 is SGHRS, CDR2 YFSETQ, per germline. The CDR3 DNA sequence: TGCGCCAGCAGTCTCACAGGGTCGGGTAACACTGAAGCTTTCTTT. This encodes CASSLTGSGNTEAFF.

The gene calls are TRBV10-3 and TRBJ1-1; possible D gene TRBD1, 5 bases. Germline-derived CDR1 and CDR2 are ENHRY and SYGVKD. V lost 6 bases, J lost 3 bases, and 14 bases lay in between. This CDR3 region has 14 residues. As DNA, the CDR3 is TGTGCCATCAGCGCTAGGGGCGGGGACACTGAAGCTTTCTTT. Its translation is CAISARGGDTEAFF.

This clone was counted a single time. The CDR3 coding sequence is TGTGCCTGGAGTGTTGGCGGGGGGCGAGATTCACCCCTCCACTTT. Its protein product is CAWSVGGGRDSPLHF. The genes are TRBV30 and TRBJ1-6; possible D gene TRBD1, 6 bases. Trimming removed 0 bases at V and 8 bases at J, with 14 bases between. The germline gives CDR1 GTSNPN, CDR2 SVGIG (reference sequence). The CDR3 has 15 residues.

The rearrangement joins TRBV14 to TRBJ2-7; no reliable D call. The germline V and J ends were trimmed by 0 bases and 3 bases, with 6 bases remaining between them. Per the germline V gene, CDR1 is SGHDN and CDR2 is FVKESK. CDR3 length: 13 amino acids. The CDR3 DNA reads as TGTGCCAGCAGCCAAGATTTCATCTACGAGCAGTACTTC. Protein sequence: CASSQDFIYEQYF.

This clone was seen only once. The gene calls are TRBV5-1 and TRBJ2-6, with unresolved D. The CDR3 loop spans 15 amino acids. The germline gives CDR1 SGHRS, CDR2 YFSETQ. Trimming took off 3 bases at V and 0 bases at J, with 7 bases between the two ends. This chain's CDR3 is CASSSHFSGANVLTF. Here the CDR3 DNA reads TGCGCCAGCAGCTCCCACTTCTCTGGGGCCAACGTCCTGACTTTC.

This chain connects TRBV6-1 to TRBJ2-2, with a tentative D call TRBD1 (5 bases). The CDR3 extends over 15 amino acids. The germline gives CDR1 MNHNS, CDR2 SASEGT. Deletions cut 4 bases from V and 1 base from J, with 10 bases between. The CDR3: CASSGGYGNTGELFF. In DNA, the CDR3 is TGTGCCAGCAGTGGGGGCTACGGGAACACCGGGGAGCTGTTTTTT.

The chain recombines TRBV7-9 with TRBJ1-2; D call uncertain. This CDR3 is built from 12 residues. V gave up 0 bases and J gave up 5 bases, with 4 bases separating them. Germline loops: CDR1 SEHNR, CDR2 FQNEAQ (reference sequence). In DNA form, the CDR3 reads TGTGCCAGCAGCTTAGCTCCATATGGCTACACCTTC. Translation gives CASSLAPYGYTF.

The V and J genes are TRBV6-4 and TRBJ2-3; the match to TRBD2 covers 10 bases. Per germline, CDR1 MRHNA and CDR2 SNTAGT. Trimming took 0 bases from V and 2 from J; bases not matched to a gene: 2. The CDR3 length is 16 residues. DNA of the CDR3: TGTGCCAGCAGTGACTCAGCGGGGGGGTCCACAGATACGCAGTATTTT. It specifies CASSDSAGGSTDTQYF.

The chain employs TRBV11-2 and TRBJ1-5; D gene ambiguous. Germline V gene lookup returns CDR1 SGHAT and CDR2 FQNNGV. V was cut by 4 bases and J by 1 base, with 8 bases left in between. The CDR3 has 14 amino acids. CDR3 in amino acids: CASSSLRSNQPQHF. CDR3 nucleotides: TGTGCCAGCAGCTCTCTCAGGAGCAATCAGCCCCAGCATTTT.

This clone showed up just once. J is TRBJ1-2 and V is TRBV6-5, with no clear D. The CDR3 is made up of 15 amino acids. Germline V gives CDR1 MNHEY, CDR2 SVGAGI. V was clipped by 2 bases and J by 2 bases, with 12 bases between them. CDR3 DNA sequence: TGTGCCAGCAGTTACGCCTTCCAGATCAACTATGGCTACACCTTC. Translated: CASSYAFQINYGYTF.

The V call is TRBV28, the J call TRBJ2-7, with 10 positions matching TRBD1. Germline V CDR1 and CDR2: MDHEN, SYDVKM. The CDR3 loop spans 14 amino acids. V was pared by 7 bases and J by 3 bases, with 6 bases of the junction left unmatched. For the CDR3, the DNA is TGTGCCAGCAACGGGGACAGGGGAATCTACGAGCAGTACTTC. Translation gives CASNGDRGIYEQYF.

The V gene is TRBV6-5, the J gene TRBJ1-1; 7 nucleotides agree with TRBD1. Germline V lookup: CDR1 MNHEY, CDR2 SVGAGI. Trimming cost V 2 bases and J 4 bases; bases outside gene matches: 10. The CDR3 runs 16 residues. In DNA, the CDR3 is TGTGCCAGCAGTTACATACCCCATTCAGGGGGCACTGAAGCTTTCTTT. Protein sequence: CASSYIPHSGGTEAFF.

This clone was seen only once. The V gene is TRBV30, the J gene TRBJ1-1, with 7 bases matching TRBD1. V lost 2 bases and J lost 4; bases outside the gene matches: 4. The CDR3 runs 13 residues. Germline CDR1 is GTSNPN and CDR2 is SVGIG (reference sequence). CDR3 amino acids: CAWSSHRGTEAFF. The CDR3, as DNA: TGTGCCTGGAGTAGCCACAGGGGCACTGAAGCTTTCTTT.

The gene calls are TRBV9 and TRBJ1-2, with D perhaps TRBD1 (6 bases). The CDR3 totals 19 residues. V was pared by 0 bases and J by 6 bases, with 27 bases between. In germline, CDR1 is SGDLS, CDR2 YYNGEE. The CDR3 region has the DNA TGTGCCAGCAGCGTAGCTTTGGGCGGGGGCCAAGAGGGGTTCGATGGCTACACCTTC. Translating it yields CASSVALGGGQEGFDGYTF.

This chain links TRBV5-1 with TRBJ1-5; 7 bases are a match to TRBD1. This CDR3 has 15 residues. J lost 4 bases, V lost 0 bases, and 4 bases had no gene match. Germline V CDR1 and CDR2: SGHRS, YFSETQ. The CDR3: CASSLGQGGNQPQHF. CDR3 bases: TGCGCCAGCAGCTTGGGACAGGGCGGGAATCAGCCCCAGCATTTT.

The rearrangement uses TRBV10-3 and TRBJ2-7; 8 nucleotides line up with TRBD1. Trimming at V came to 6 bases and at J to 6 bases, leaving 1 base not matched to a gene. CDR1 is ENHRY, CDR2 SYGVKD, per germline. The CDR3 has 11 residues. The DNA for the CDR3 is TGTGCCATCAGAGGGACAGGCGAGCAGTACTTC. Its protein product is CAIRGTGEQYF.

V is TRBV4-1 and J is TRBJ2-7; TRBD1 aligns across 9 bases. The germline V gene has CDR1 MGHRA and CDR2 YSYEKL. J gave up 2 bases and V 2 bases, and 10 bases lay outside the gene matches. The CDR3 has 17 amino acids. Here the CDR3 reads CASSQLWRDRVPYEQYF. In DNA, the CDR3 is TGCGCCAGCAGCCAACTTTGGCGGGACAGGGTGCCCTACGAGCAGTACTTC.

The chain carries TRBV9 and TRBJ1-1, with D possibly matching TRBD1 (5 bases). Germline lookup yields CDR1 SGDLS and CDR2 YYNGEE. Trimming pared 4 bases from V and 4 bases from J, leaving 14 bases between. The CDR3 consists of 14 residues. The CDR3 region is CASSLGPGATEAFF. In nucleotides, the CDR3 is TGTGCCAGCAGCCTGGGGCCCGGGGCCACTGAAGCTTTCTTT.

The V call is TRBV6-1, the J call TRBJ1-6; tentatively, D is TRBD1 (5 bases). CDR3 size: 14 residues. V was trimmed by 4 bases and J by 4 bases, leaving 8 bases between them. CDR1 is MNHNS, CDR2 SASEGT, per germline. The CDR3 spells CASSAGPYNSPLHF. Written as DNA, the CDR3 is TGTGCCAGCAGTGCAGGGCCGTATAATTCACCCCTCCACTTT.

The CDR3 DNA follows: TGTGCCAGCAGTTACGACAGTAGCAATCAGCCCCAGCATTTT. It translates to CASSYDSSNQPQHF. The chain links TRBV6-5 to TRBJ1-5, with a weak D call TRBD1 (5 bases). Trimming cost V 2 bases and J 0 bases, with 5 bases left between them. This CDR3 is 14 amino acids long. From germline, CDR1 is MNHEY and CDR2 SVGAGI.

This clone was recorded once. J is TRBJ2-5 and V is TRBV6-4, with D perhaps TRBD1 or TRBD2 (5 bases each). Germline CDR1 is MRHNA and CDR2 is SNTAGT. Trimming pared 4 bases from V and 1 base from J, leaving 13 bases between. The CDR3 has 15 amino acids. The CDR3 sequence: CASSVEPGTQETQYF. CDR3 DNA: TGTGCCAGCAGTGTCGAACCTGGGACCCAAGAGACCCAGTACTTC.

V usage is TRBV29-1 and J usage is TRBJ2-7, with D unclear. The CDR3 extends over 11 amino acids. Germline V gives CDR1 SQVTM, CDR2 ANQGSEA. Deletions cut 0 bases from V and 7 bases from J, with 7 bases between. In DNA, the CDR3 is TGCAGCGTTGAAGATCTAGGGGAGCAGTACTTC. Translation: CSVEDLGEQYF.

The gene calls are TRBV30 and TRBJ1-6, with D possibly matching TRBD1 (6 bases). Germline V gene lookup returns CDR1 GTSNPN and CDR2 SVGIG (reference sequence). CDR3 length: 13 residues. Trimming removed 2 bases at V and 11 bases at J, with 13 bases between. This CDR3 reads CAWSFSRQAPLHF. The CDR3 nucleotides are TGTGCCTGGAGTTTTTCCCGACAGGCACCCCTCCACTTT.

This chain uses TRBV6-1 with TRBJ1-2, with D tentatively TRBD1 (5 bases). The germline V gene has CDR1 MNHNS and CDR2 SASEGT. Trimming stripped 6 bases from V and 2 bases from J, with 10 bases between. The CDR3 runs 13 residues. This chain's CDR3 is CASSREGNYGYTF. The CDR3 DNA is TGTGCCAGCAGCAGGGAAGGGAACTATGGCTACACCTTC.

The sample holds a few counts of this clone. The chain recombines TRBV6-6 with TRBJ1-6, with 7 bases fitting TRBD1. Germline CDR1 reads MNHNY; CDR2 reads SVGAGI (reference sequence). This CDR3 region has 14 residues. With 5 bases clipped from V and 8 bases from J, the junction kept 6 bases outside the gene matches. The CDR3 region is CASSTYRGDSPLHF. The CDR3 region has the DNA TGTGCCAGCAGTACCTACAGGGGAGATTCACCCCTCCACTTT.

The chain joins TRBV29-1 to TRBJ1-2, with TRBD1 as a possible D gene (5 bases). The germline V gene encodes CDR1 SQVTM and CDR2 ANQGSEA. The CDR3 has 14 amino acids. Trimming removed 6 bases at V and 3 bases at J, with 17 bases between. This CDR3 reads CSVEGKQEDYGYTF. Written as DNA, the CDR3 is TGCAGCGTAGAGGGGAAACAGGAGGACTATGGCTACACCTTC.